This T cell receptor beta chain stems from a study of OX40 agonist ivuxolimab in advanced cancers. Overall study context: As their treatment, patients were administered ivuxolimab, an agonistic anti-OX40 (CD134) antibody.

Repertoires were generated with immunoSEQ multiplex PCR, while TCRdb's copy carries only in-frame clones and drops some. The sample has 55,000 to 80,000 clones, around 81% seen once. Study-level points and caveats: No determination was made of the antigen specificity of the expanded peripheral T cells.

In germline, CDR1 is MNHNS, CDR2 SASEGT. The V and J ends lost 6 bases and 6 bases, in that order; junction bases with no gene match: 9. The CDR3 length is 15 residues. On this clone: The target antigen is unknown.

The sequences come from CD4+ or CD8+ T cells sorted from blood, collected in a trial of the OX40 agonist ivuxolimab. This clonotype was obtained from an adult with an advanced solid tumor such as melanoma, head and neck, liver or kidney cancer. The gene calls are TRBV6-1 and TRBJ2-1; 9 positions match TRBD2. In DNA, the CDR3 is TGTGCCAGCAGCCTCGAGCGGGGGGTCGGCAATGAGCAGTTCTTC. This codes for CASSLERGVGNEQFF.